These T cell receptor beta chains were read from a single sample in a study of OX40 agonist ivuxolimab in advanced cancers. The method was immunoSEQ multiplex PCR; TCRdb's version includes in-frame clones alone and lacks a portion of them. Of about 28,000 clones detected, about 90% appear once; the ten largest clones hold less than 35%. Sequences were derived from CD4+ or CD8+ T cells sorted from blood, sampled in a trial of the OX40 agonist ivuxolimab. The receptors here all came from an adult with an advanced solid tumor such as melanoma, head and neck, liver or kidney cancer. Each CDR3 is given with its conserved first and last residue. The D gene is left open where the match is weak. Clone size appears in some rows only: once, few, many, or a class for an expanded clone.

v_gene	j_gene	abundance	d_gene	CDR3nt	CDR3aa
TRBV4-1	TRBJ1-2	NA	NA	TGCGCCAGCAGCCAAGATCCCGCGCTTGGCAGGCGAGGGGATGGCTACACCTTC	CASSQDPALGRRGDGYTF
TRBV7-9	TRBJ2-1	NA	TRBD1	TGTGCCAGCAGCACCCGACAGGGGAAGTCTCAATACAATGAGCAGTTCTTC	CASSTRQGKSQYNEQFF
TRBV19	TRBJ1-5	NA	NA	TGTGCCAGTAGTTTCCCAGGAGCTCAGCCCCAGCATTTT	CASSFPGAQPQHF
TRBV27	TRBJ2-3	NA	NA	TGTGCCAGCAGTTTATCCCCCTTAGCTGATACGCAGTATTTT	CASSLSPLADTQYF
TRBV6-1	TRBJ2-1	NA	TRBD2	TGTGCCAGCATTGGGACTAGCGGGGGCTACAATGAGCAGTTCTTC	CASIGTSGGYNEQFF
TRBV5-6	TRBJ2-7	NA	NA	TGTGCCAGCAGCTTGGGGGACTACGAGCAGTACTTC	CASSLGDYEQYF
TRBV29-1	TRBJ2-1	NA	NA	TGCAGCGTGGGACCGGGAAACTACAATGAGCAGTTCTTC	CSVGPGNYNEQFF
TRBV6-1	TRBJ2-7	NA	NA	TGTGCCAGCAGTGTAGGGAGGCGGGTTGAAGTGTACGAGCAGTACTTC	CASSVGRRVEVYEQYF
TRBV5-4	TRBJ1-2	once	NA	TGTGCCAGCAGCCCCGGGCTCCCTCATGGCTACACCTTC	CASSPGLPHGYTF
TRBV2	TRBJ2-2	NA	NA	TGTGCCAGCAGTGTGGAGGTTCCGAACACCGGGGAGCTGTTTTTT	CASSVEVPNTGELFF